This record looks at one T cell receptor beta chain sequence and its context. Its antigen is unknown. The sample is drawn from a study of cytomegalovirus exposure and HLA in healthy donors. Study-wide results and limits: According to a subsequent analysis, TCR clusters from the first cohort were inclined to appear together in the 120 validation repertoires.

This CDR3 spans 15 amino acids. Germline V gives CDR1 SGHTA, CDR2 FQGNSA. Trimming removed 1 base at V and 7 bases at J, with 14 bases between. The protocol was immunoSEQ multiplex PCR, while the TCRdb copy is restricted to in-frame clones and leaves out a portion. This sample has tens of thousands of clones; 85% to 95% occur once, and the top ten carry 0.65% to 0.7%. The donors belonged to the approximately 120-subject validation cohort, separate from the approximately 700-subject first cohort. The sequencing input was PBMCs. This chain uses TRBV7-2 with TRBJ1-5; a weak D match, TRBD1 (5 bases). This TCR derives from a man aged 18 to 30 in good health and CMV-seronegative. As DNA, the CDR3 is TGTGCCAGCAGCTTAGGCAGGGCGTTCGGACAGCCCCAGCATTTT. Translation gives CASSLGRAFGQPQHF.